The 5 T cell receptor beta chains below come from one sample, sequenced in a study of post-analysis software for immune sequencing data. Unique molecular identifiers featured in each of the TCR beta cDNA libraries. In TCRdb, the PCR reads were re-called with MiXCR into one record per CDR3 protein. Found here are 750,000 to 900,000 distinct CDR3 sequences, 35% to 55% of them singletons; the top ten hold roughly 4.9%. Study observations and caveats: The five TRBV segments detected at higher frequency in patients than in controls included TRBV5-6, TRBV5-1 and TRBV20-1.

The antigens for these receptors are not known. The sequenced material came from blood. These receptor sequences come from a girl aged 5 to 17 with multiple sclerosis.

Here the CDR3 reads CSASFRAYNEQFF. The CDR3 coding sequence is TGCAGTGCTAGTTTTAGAGCGTACAATGAGCAGTTCTTC. The chain combines TRBV20-1 with TRBJ2-1; D not certain. The V gene's germline CDR1 is DFQATT and CDR2 SNEGSKA (reference sequence). This CDR3 has 13 amino acids. The V end lost 3 bases, the J end lost 4 bases, and 10 bases lay between the germline ends.

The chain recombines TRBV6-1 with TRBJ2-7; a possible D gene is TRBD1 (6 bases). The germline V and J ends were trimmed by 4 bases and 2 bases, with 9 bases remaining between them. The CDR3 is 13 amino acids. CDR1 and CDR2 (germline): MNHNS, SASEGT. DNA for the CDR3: TGTGCCAGCAGTGCGGGACATACCTACGAGCAGTACTTC. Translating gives CASSAGHTYEQYF.

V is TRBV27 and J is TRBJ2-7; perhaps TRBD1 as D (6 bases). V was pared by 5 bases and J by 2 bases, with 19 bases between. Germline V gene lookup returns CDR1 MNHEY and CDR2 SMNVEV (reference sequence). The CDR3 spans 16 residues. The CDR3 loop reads CASSPLGGPQAYEQYF. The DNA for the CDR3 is TGTGCCAGCAGTCCTCTAGGGGGACCCCAGGCCTACGAGCAGTACTTC.

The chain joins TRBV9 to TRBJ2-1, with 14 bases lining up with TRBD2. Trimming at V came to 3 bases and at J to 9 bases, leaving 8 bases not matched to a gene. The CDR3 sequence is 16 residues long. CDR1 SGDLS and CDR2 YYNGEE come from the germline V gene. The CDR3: CASSDPTSGRVSEQFF. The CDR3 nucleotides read TGTGCCAGCAGCGACCCGACTAGCGGGAGGGTCAGTGAGCAGTTCTTC.

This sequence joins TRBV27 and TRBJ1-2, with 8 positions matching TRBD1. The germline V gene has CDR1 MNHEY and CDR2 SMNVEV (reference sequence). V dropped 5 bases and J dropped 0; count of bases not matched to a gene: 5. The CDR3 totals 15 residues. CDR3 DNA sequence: TGTGCCAGCAGTCCACAGGGGGTCTCTAACTATGGCTACACCTTC. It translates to CASSPQGVSNYGYTF.